Following are 32 T cell receptor beta chains from one sample sequenced in a study of control samples from healthy donors and cancer patients. Sequencing was performed with immunoSEQ multiplex PCR; in TCRdb, only in-frame clones are kept and a portion is missing. The sample holds around 140,000 clones, roughly 92% seen once. Sequences were obtained from blood. These receptors were obtained from a man aged 18 to 29 in good health.

In its sample, this clone was seen once. CDR3 sequence: CASSLTLGTGGSEAFF. Written as DNA, the CDR3 is TGTGCCAGCAGCCTCACACTAGGAACAGGGGGCAGTGAAGCTTTCTTT. The chain recombines TRBV7-9 with TRBJ1-1, with TRBD1 matching over 9 bases. Trimming at V came to 5 bases and at J to 7 bases, leaving 14 bases not matched to a gene. Germline values: CDR1 SEHNR, CDR2 FQNEAQ (reference sequence). The CDR3 spans 16 residues.

This clone was recorded a few times. The chain uses TRBV30 and TRBJ1-2; D unresolved. The V gene's germline CDR1 is GTSNPN and CDR2 SVGIG (reference sequence). Trimming stripped 2 bases from V and 8 bases from J, with 9 bases between. The CDR3 loop spans 11 amino acids. The CDR3 sequence: CAWSPGGGYTF. CDR3 DNA sequence: TGTGCCTGGAGTCCTGGCGGAGGCTACACCTTC.

This sequence joins TRBV11-2 and TRBJ2-7; 9 bases align to TRBD1. After removal of 4 bases from V and 4 bases from J, the junction contained 11 bases not matched to a gene. Germline CDR1 SGHAT, CDR2 FQNNGV. The CDR3 covers 16 residues. For the CDR3, the DNA is TGTGCCAGCAGCTCCCCTTGGGGGACAGGGAGTTACGAGCAGTACTTC. Its protein product is CASSSPWGTGSYEQYF.

This rearrangement joins TRBV5-6 to TRBJ1-1; D remains unclear. This CDR3 region has 16 residues. CDR1 is SGHDT, CDR2 YYEEEE, per germline. Trimming shortened V by 3 bases and J by 2 bases, and 17 bases separated the two germline ends. The CDR3 loop is CASSSSPGTLNTEAFF. Here the CDR3 DNA reads TGTGCCAGCAGCTCATCTCCGGGCACACTAAACACTGAAGCTTTCTTT.

This clone was seen just once. V gene TRBV2 combines with J gene TRBJ1-6; D unresolved. The CDR3 has 13 residues. CDR1 is SNHLY, CDR2 FYNNEI, per germline. Between the trimmed V and J ends, which lost 6 bases and 2 bases, there was a span of 5 bases. CDR3 sequence: CASRRTYNSPLHF. The CDR3 DNA reads TGTGCCAGCAGACGGACCTATAATTCACCCCTCCACTTT.

The chain links TRBV9 to TRBJ2-1; TRBD1 aligns across 9 bases. Germline V lookup: CDR1 SGDLS, CDR2 YYNGEE. V lost 4 bases, J lost 2 bases, and 4 bases stayed unmatched. This CDR3 has 15 residues. In DNA, the CDR3 is TGTGCCAGCAGCAGGACAGGGGTCACCTACAATGAGCAGTTCTTC. It codes for CASSRTGVTYNEQFF.

V usage is TRBV27 and J usage is TRBJ2-6; 8 bases match TRBD1. With V trimmed by 3 bases and J by 0 bases, 10 bases remained unmatched. Germline V lookup: CDR1 MNHEY, CDR2 SMNVEV (reference sequence). This CDR3 has 19 residues. CDR3 loop: CASSFSDRGTYSGANVLTF. DNA of the CDR3: TGTGCCAGCAGTTTCTCAGACAGGGGTACATACTCTGGGGCCAACGTCCTGACTTTC.

The V and J genes are TRBV6-5 and TRBJ2-2; D unclear. Per germline, CDR1 MNHEY and CDR2 SVGAGI. The CDR3 sequence is 12 residues long. The V end was cut by 7 bases, the J end by 3 bases, with 6 bases between. This CDR3 reads CASILYTGELFF. In nucleotides, the CDR3 is TGTGCCAGCATTTTATACACCGGGGAGCTGTTTTTT.

J is TRBJ2-7 and V is TRBV7-2; 7 nucleotides align to TRBD2. Looked up from germline, CDR1 is SGHTA and CDR2 is FQGNSA. The junction had 5 bases not matched to a gene; V was cut back by 2 bases and J by 1 base. The CDR3 loop spans 15 amino acids. CDR3 in DNA: TGTGCCAGCAGCTTACATGGCGGGGGTTCCTACGAGCAGTACTTC. Protein product: CASSLHGGGSYEQYF.

The rearrangement uses TRBV4-1 and TRBJ2-1; TRBD2 agrees at 10 bases. This CDR3 is 18 amino acids long. Per the germline V gene, CDR1 is MGHRA and CDR2 is YSYEKL. The V gene end was trimmed by 4 bases and the J gene end by 4 bases; junction bases not matched to a gene: 13. CDR3 in amino acids: CASSPARGAGGPYNEQFF. The CDR3 DNA follows: TGCGCCAGCAGCCCAGCAAGAGGAGCGGGGGGGCCTTACAATGAGCAGTTCTTC.

The chain joins TRBV10-1 to TRBJ1-1; D is perhaps TRBD1 (5 bases). V lost 3 bases and J 5 bases, leaving 10 bases between the germline ends. The CDR3 extends over 13 amino acids. Per germline, CDR1 WNHNN and CDR2 SYGVQD (reference sequence). The chain's CDR3 is CASSDPGHTEAFF. CDR3 sequence (DNA): TGCGCCAGCAGTGACCCAGGGCATACTGAAGCTTTCTTT.

CDR3 sequence (DNA): TGTGCCAGCAGTTCTTCAGGGCTTGGCTACACCTTC. Encoded protein: CASSSSGLGYTF. The chain uses TRBV28 and TRBJ1-2, with D maybe TRBD1 (5 bases). The germline gives CDR1 MDHEN, CDR2 SYDVKM. Trimming removed 4 bases at V and 7 bases at J, with 10 bases between. The CDR3 runs 12 residues.

The genes are TRBV7-2 and TRBJ2-1; 10 bases fit TRBD2. Per the germline V gene, CDR1 is SGHTA and CDR2 is FQGNSA. The trim removed 2 bases at V and 10 bases at J, leaving 17 bases unmatched. This CDR3 comprises 18 residues. The CDR3 sequence is CASSLRSSGGAGSYEQFF. CDR3 sequence (DNA): TGTGCCAGCAGCTTACGATCCAGCGGGGGGGCCGGATCCTACGAGCAGTTCTTC.

V usage is TRBV9 and J usage is TRBJ1-1; TRBD1 might be the D (5 bases). CDR3 length: 16 residues. From germline, CDR1 is SGDLS and CDR2 YYNGEE. V shed 0 bases and J shed 0 bases, with 12 bases lying between them. The DNA of the CDR3 is TGTGCCAGCAGCGTAGCTCCCACAGGAGTGAACACTGAAGCTTTCTTT. Protein sequence: CASSVAPTGVNTEAFF.

The chain links TRBV30 to TRBJ1-1, with 9 bases fitting TRBD1. Trimming cost V 2 bases and J 3 bases; bases outside gene matches: 13. Germline assignment: CDR1 GTSNPN and CDR2 SVGIG (reference sequence). The CDR3 runs to 17 residues. The chain's CDR3 is CAWSYPRWDRADTEAFF. The CDR3 DNA sequence: TGTGCCTGGAGTTACCCCCGCTGGGACAGGGCGGACACTGAAGCTTTCTTT.

The J gene is TRBJ1-1, the V gene TRBV5-1; D gene unclear. This CDR3 contains 13 residues. Germline CDR1 reads SGHRS; CDR2 reads YFSETQ. Deletions cut 5 bases from V and 1 base from J, with 9 bases between. The DNA of the CDR3 is TGCGCCAGCAGGGGCGGAGAGAACACTGAAGCTTTCTTT. Amino acids: CASRGGENTEAFF. Supplemented by reference TRBV5-1 and TRBJ1-1, the full variable domain reads KAGVTQTPRYLIKTRGQQVTLSCSPISGHRSVSWYQQTPGQGLQFLFEYFSETQRNKGNFPGRFSGRQFSNSRSEMNVSTLELGDSALYLCASRGGENTEAFFGQGTRLTVV.

The chain carries TRBV4-1 and TRBJ2-2, with D perhaps matching TRBD2 (5 bases). The CDR3 is 15 amino acids. V dropped 2 bases and J dropped 5 bases, with 12 bases sitting between them. Germline V gives CDR1 MGHRA, CDR2 YSYEKL. CDR3 nucleotide sequence: TGCGCCAGCAGCCAACCAACTCGGAGGACCGGGGAGCTGTTTTTT. Its protein product is CASSQPTRRTGELFF.

The chain joins TRBV5-4 to TRBJ2-4, with D possibly matching TRBD1 (6 bases). V dropped 2 bases and J dropped 8 bases, with 14 bases sitting between them. Germline V gene data show CDR1 as SGHNT and CDR2 as YYREEE (reference sequence). The CDR3 runs 14 residues. The CDR3 region is CASSFVGAPDIQYF. As DNA, the CDR3 is TGTGCCAGCAGCTTTGTGGGGGCGCCGGACATTCAGTACTTC.

This rearrangement joins TRBV29-1 to TRBJ1-3; perhaps TRBD1 as D (5 bases). Trimming cost V 2 bases and J 7 bases, with 12 bases left between them. The length of the CDR3 is 13 residues. Germline V gene sequence: CDR1 SQVTM, CDR2 ANQGSEA. For the CDR3, the DNA is TGCAGCGTTGAAAGGGACTTAGGTAACACCATATATTTT. Its translation: CSVERDLGNTIYF.

The V and J genes are TRBV27 and TRBJ2-2, with TRBD2 matching 8 bases. CDR1 is MNHEY, CDR2 SMNVEV, per germline (reference sequence). Trimming took 5 bases from V and 2 from J; bases not matched to a gene: 7. There are 16 residues in the CDR3. The CDR3 bases are TGTGCCAGCAGTCCCCAGCGGGGGAAAAACACCGGGGAGCTGTTTTTT. It is translated as CASSPQRGKNTGELFF.

The genes are TRBV27 and TRBJ1-5; D is unclear. The V and J ends lost 2 bases and 0 bases respectively, with 8 bases between them. The CDR3 is made up of 15 amino acids. CDR1 and CDR2 (germline): MNHEY, SMNVEV (reference sequence). CDR3 sequence (DNA): TGTGCCAGCAGTTTACGGGTCGATAGCAATCAGCCCCAGCATTTT. Protein sequence: CASSLRVDSNQPQHF.

The J gene is TRBJ2-7, the V gene TRBV6-5; 8 nucleotides match TRBD1. Germline V gene lookup returns CDR1 MNHEY and CDR2 SVGAGI. The J segment lost 4 bases and the V segment lost 6 bases, leaving 8 bases of the junction unmatched. This CDR3 has 14 residues. In DNA, the CDR3 is TGTGCCAGCAGATCGACAGGGGAAGGGTACGAGCAGTACTTC. This sequence encodes CASRSTGEGYEQYF.

CDR3 sequence reads: CAISELTGAGNEQFF. For the CDR3, the DNA is TGTGCCATCAGTGAGCTTACCGGGGCCGGCAATGAGCAGTTCTTC. The rearrangement links TRBV10-3 to TRBJ2-1; tentatively, D is TRBD1 or TRBD2 (5 bases each). The germline V gene has CDR1 ENHRY and CDR2 SYGVKD. The CDR3 is 15 amino acids. V lost 2 bases to trimming and J lost 6 bases, with 14 bases between them.

This chain joins TRBV14 and TRBJ1-6; D gene uncertain. The V end lost 5 bases, the J end lost 7 bases, and 9 bases lay between the germline ends. CDR1 and CDR2 (germline): SGHDN, FVKESK. The CDR3 is 13 residues long. The CDR3 DNA sequence: TGTGCCAGCAGCTGGGCAGGAAATTCACCCCTCCACTTT. This gives the protein CASSWAGNSPLHF.

This sequence joins TRBV25-1 and TRBJ1-3, with 7 bases identical to TRBD1. CDR1 and CDR2 from the germline V gene are MGHDK and SYGVNS. V was pared by 8 bases and J by 3 bases, with 4 bases of the junction left unmatched. This CDR3 has 13 amino acids. Here the CDR3 DNA reads TGTGCCAGCGGACCAGGGGGTGGAAACACCATATATTTT. Translated, it gives CASGPGGGNTIYF.

This clone occurred once. The chain joins TRBV13 to TRBJ2-7; 8 bases agree with TRBD1. The CDR3 loop spans 14 amino acids. Germline CDR1 reads PRHDT; CDR2 reads FYEKMQ (reference sequence). V lost 4 bases, J lost 1 base, and 3 bases stayed unmatched. The CDR3 loop is CASSYNRGSYEQYF. The DNA of the CDR3 is TGTGCCAGCAGCTATAACAGGGGGTCCTACGAGCAGTACTTC.

The chain carries TRBV19 and TRBJ2-3; D unresolved. The CDR3 consists of 13 residues. V lost 3 bases and J lost 4, with 8 bases in between. Germline CDR1 and CDR2: LNHDA and SQIVND (reference sequence). CDR3 residues: CASSISWADTQYF. The CDR3 region has the DNA TGTGCCAGTAGTATTAGTTGGGCAGATACGCAGTATTTT.

This clone came up a few times. This rearrangement joins TRBV4-2 to TRBJ2-7, with TRBD2 identical over 8 bases. V was clipped by 4 bases and J by 6 bases; unmatched bases: 14. The CDR3 covers 16 residues. CDR1 is LGHNA and CDR2 is YNFKEQ in the germline V gene. For the CDR3, the DNA is TGTGCCAGCAGCCCAGGTTCTGACGGGGGGGCCGGCGAGCAGTACTTC. Translating gives CASSPGSDGGAGEQYF.

The V call is TRBV2, the J call TRBJ1-1, with TRBD1 as a possible D gene (5 bases). Trimming took off 6 bases at V and 4 bases at J, with 12 bases between the two ends. CDR3 length: 13 amino acids. Germline CDR1 reads SNHLY; CDR2 reads FYNNEI. The CDR3 DNA follows: TGTGCCAGCAGAGCGGCTGGGGCCACTGAAGCTTTCTTT. Translation: CASRAAGATEAFF.

The rearrangement uses TRBV2 and TRBJ1-3; D possibly corresponds to TRBD1 (5 bases). CDR3 length: 15 amino acids. Germline V gene sequence: CDR1 SNHLY, CDR2 FYNNEI. The ends were cut back, 6 bases at V and 0 bases at J, with 12 bases in the middle. This chain's CDR3 is CASSGTGGSGNTIYF. The DNA for the CDR3 is TGTGCCAGCAGCGGAACAGGCGGCTCTGGAAACACCATATATTTT.

The V call is TRBV7-2, the J call TRBJ2-7; the match to TRBD1 covers 10 bases. The junction had 6 bases not matched to a gene; V was cut back by 5 bases and J by 5 bases. Germline V gene lookup returns CDR1 SGHTA and CDR2 FQGNSA. The CDR3 contains 14 residues. Written as DNA, the CDR3 is TGTGCCAGCAGCCTCCGGGACAGGGGAAACGAGCAGTACTTC. This gives the protein CASSLRDRGNEQYF.

V and J are TRBV20-1 and TRBJ1-2, with D perhaps matching TRBD1 (5 bases). Germline loops: CDR1 DFQATT, CDR2 SNEGSKA (reference sequence). This CDR3 is 15 amino acids long. Deletions cut 3 bases from V and 5 bases from J, with 19 bases between. CDR3 DNA: TGCAGTGCTAGTGGTACAGGCGATCCTTCTTATGGCTACACCTTC. It translates to CSASGTGDPSYGYTF.